This TCR beta chain was sequenced in a study of shared clonotypes between healthy human individuals (dated by TCRdb to about 2020). Regarding the study in general: A couple of women and a few men aged 18 to 49 years were included in the cohort. Libraries were prepared and TCR repertoires were sequenced by different laboratories using diverse techniques, in order to increase sequencing depth and limit assay-specific biases. Between about 0.9 and 9 billion PBMCs per donor were obtained by leukapheresis. For each donor, CD4 naive and CD4 memory were each given three plates, CD8 naive was given two plates, and CD8 memory was given one plate. To estimate repertoire size and how much clonotypes are shared between individuals, the study performed deep sequencing of blood TCR repertoires from a few healthy adults. Study-wide findings and limitations: Sampling was restricted to blood, and TCR repertoires in tissue are likely to differ from TCR repertoires in blood. Even with the large sequencing depth, rarefaction of the sorted-subset datasets indicated that sequencing was incomplete. Compared with non-shared clonotypes, clonotypes shared by all four sorted-subset donors had higher generation probabilities. Based on pairwise subsampling, the degree of clonotype sharing among donors was expected to be affected by sequencing depth. About 5% of naive CD4, roughly 3.5% of naive CD8, 2.3% of memory CD4, and 0.35% to 0.4% of memory CD8 clonotypes were shared across several donors. Because the study included only a small number of donors, the genetic and exposure-history diversity represented was limited. Estimated clonotype richness was generally larger for naive than for memory subsets.

With regard to this clone: No cognate antigen has been identified for it. No much larger clone is present one base from it, and per-base qualities are unavailable.

CD8 naive samples were obtained by positive selection for CCR7 among CD45RO-negative cells, yielding a CD45RA+CCR7+ population from which TemRA cells were excluded. Healthy HIV-negative adults with no recently reported acute infections or vaccinations were included as donors. All donors were Caucasian adults living in Nashville, Tennessee, USA. After blood collection by leukapheresis, PBMCs were isolated using Ficoll-Histopaque density gradient centrifugation and then cryopreserved in the vapor phase of liquid nitrogen. Analytical flow cytometry was used to check the purity and quantity of each magnetically sorted T cell population. Each sorted fraction had its genomic DNA isolated and then quantified by UV absorbance on a Nanodrop 2000c. The CDR1 and CDR2 encoded by the germline V gene are SGHDT and YYEEEE. Reading from cysteine to phenylalanine, the CDR3 counts 16 amino acids. Only the CDR3 portion is preserved as DNA: 48 bases, with reading frame beginning at the first base. Trimming takes 2 bases from V and 0 bases from J, and the germline ends sit 12 bases apart.

Using the deep immunoSEQ assay, TCR CDR3 regions were amplified from genomic DNA by multiplex PCR. Extracted genomic DNA from each cell subset was distributed evenly across all wells of several immunoSEQ 96-well plates, and each plate was treated as a replicate. For sorted subsets, around 200 ng genomic DNA, equal to some 30,000 T cell genomes, was loaded into each replicate PCR. The purified libraries were quantified using a Qubit 3.0 fluorometer, sized with a Bioanalyzer 2100, and then quantified again using the KAPA Library Quantification kit. Every immunoSEQ 96-well plate was sequenced on a dedicated single-read 150-cycle Illumina NextSeq 550 flow cell. As for how the authors treated the data: Because the immunoSEQ output included only junctional sequences and no quality scores, the filtering could not be the same as the filtering used for full-length reads. To assign V/J genes and CDR3, sequences were annotated using PyIR, a Python wrapper for IgBLAST v1.9, with IMGT germline references. Reads were removed for weak V/J assignments (E-value above 1e-6), missing CDR3, stop codons, out-of-frame junctions, or ambiguous translated residues. V3J clonotypes were defined by identical inferred V gene, J gene, and CDR3 amino acid sequence. The percentage overlap between two repertoires was calculated by dividing the number of shared unique clonotypes by the size of the smaller repertoire. Repertoire richness was assessed with RTK rarefaction, the Chao1 estimator, and Recon v2.1 estimates of unobserved clonotypes. For all TCRbeta clonotypes obtained by the gDNA method from several donors, generation probabilities were computed with OLGA. In its TCRdb copy, this immuneACCESS table keeps in-frame sequences only and misses some clones. Where compared with another copy, unresolved V genes explain less than half of these, and the others have no known cause. Clonal size and the V and J genes are those of that table, whereas D and trimming came from the DNA. The sample records roughly 810,000 clones, about 97% of which are singletons. In total, the top ten clones hold around 0.21% of the sample.

Sequencing used naive CD8+ T cells sorted from blood. This specimen's cell subset or site label, per the study, means: CD45RA+CCR7+. This receptor was obtained from a man aged 25 to 40 in good health. The rearranged chain carries TRBV5-6 and TRBJ2-1; the D gene is not confidently resolved. The DNA reads TGTGCCAGCAGCTTAACGGCGGTTAGCTCCTACAATGAGCAGTTCTTC. The encoded protein is CASSLTAVSSYNEQFF.